This T cell receptor beta chain was recorded in a study of CD8 T cells in ankylosing spondylitis. Overall study results and limits: Researchers report that disease-linked clones proved CD8+ and relatively rare in peripheral blood. What appeared characteristic of ankylosing spondylitis blood was a TCR beta motif of under 10 highly homologous variants.

TCRdb analysed the 5' RACE reads with MiXCR anew, one entry per CDR3 protein. The sample holds under 850,000 distinct CDR3 sequences, 15% to 20% seen once. Remarks on this clonotype: Its antigen is not identified.

The CDR3 consists of 14 residues. Trimming removed 3 bases at V and 4 bases at J, with 10 bases between. Germline V gives CDR1 SGHVS, CDR2 FQNEAQ. This clonotype originated in a male donor with ankylosing spondylitis. Material: blood, either unsorted or a sorted T cell fraction (not recorded which). The chain is built from TRBV7-8 and TRBJ2-1; a weak D match, TRBD2 (6 bases). In nucleotides, the CDR3 is TGTGCCAGCAGCTTCTACGGGGGTTACAATGAGCAGTTCTTC. It yields the protein CASSFYGGYNEQFF.